One sample yielded the 30 T cell receptor beta chains listed below, sequenced in a study of regulatory T cells in long-lasting Graves disease. Time point here: newly diagnosed GD, antithyroid drugs for less than 3 months. PBMC RNA served as the TCR library source. With iRepertoire HTBI primers and Arm-PCR of CDR3 regions, TCR beta libraries were built. TCRdb analysed the multiplex PCR reads with MiXCR anew, one entry per CDR3 protein. The top ten clones hold approximately 9.6% of a sample with about 500,000 distinct CDR3 sequences, about 11% of them seen once. The data also belong to a second study, concerning T cells in Graves' hyperthyroidism and ophthalmopathy.

Sequencing used peripheral blood mononuclear cells (PBMCs), obtained at new diagnosis, from a patient treated with antithyroid drugs. The receptors were gathered from a woman aged 30 to 39 with Graves disease.

CDR3 residues: CASSQEHSGGLSGNTIYF. CDR3 sequence (DNA): TGTGCCAGCAGCCAAGAACATTCAGGCGGCCTCTCTGGAAACACCATATATTTT. V gene TRBV4-2 combines with J gene TRBJ1-3; D remains ambiguous. CDR1 is LGHNA and CDR2 is YNFKEQ in the germline V gene. The CDR3 totals 18 residues. V dropped 0 bases and J dropped 0 bases, with 15 bases sitting between them.

The chain combines TRBV4-2 with TRBJ1-1, with D perhaps TRBD1 (5 bases). V was clipped by 8 bases and J by 6 bases, with 25 bases between them. Looked up from germline, CDR1 is LGHNA and CDR2 is YNFKEQ. The CDR3 is 16 amino acids. CDR3 loop: CASGGPSGTGRAEAFF. CDR3 in DNA: TGTGCCAGCGGCGGCCCGTCCGGGACCGGAAGGGCTGAAGCTTTCTTT.

This clonotype was found many times. V usage is TRBV3-1 and J usage is TRBJ1-1, with TRBD1 as a possible D gene (5 bases). CDR3 length: 15 residues. Trimming stripped 3 bases from V and 5 bases from J, with 16 bases between. Germline V CDR1 and CDR2: LGHDT, YNNKEL (reference sequence). The CDR3 sequence is CASSQDSEGRTEAFF. The CDR3 region has the DNA TGTGCCAGCAGCCAGGACTCCGAGGGGCGGACTGAAGCTTTCTTT.

Only a few counts were recorded for this clonotype. V usage is TRBV6-1 and J usage is TRBJ2-1, with TRBD2 matching 13 bases. This CDR3 spans 17 amino acids. V dropped 6 bases and J dropped 4; count of bases not matched to a gene: 9. Germline-derived CDR1 and CDR2 are MNHNS and SASEGT. The CDR3 loop is CASRRTGTSGKYNEQFF. For the CDR3, the DNA is TGTGCCAGCAGAAGGACCGGGACTAGCGGGAAGTACAATGAGCAGTTCTTC.

There are many counts of this clonotype. The chain has TRBV11-2 and TRBJ2-7; D gene uncertain. From germline, CDR1 is SGHAT and CDR2 FQNNGV. The ends were cut back, 1 base at V and 6 bases at J, with 7 bases in the middle. The CDR3 extends over 12 amino acids. Written as DNA, the CDR3 is TGTGCCAGCAGCTTAGTAAAGGTCGAGCAGTACTTC. Protein: CASSLVKVEQYF.

This clonotype was counted at least ten times. CDR3 nucleotide sequence: TGCAGTGCTAGGGACTACAGGCTTCCCACTGAAGCTTTCTTT. This gives the protein CSARDYRLPTEAFF. The chain links TRBV20-1 to TRBJ1-1; D is possibly TRBD1 (5 bases). The CDR3 loop spans 14 amino acids. Germline CDR1 is DFQATT and CDR2 is SNEGSKA (reference sequence). The V and J ends lost 3 bases and 4 bases respectively, with 15 bases between them.

There are many counts of this clonotype. Here the CDR3 reads CASSVTGTNTEAFF. CDR3 in DNA: TGTGCCAGCAGCGTCACGGGCACGAACACTGAAGCTTTCTTT. V and J are TRBV3-1 and TRBJ1-1; no clear D. The length of the CDR3 is 14 residues. V lost 5 bases, J lost 1 base, and 11 bases lay in between. Germline CDR1 LGHDT, CDR2 YNNKEL (reference sequence).

This clonotype was found many times. V gene TRBV30 combines with J gene TRBJ1-4; 11 nucleotides match TRBD1. The CDR3 sequence is 14 residues long. Germline V gene lookup returns CDR1 GTSNPN and CDR2 SVGIG (reference sequence). V shed 2 bases, J shed 8 bases, and the junction held 4 bases outside the gene matches. The CDR3 is CAWSTGTGGEKLFF. For the CDR3, the DNA is TGTGCCTGGAGTACCGGGACAGGGGGAGAAAAACTGTTTTTT.

With regard to this clonotype: At one boundary the junction diverges from the germline segment, which might be a read error. The chain links TRBV29-1 to TRBJ2-3, with D possibly called TRBD1 or TRBD2 (7 bases each). The germline V gene encodes CDR1 SQVTM and CDR2 ANQGSEA. The CDR3 runs to 12 residues. The CDR3 spells CSVRGGNFEQHF. The CDR3 nucleotides read TGCAGCGTCAGGGGGGGGAACTTCGAGCAGCACTTC.

The gene calls are TRBV27 and TRBJ2-2; D may be TRBD1 or TRBD2 (5 bases each). Trimming stripped 3 bases from V and 0 bases from J, with 11 bases between. This CDR3 has 16 residues. Germline CDR1 is MNHEY and CDR2 is SMNVEV (reference sequence). CDR3 region: CASSLFGATNTGELFF. CDR3 sequence (DNA): TGTGCCAGCAGTTTGTTCGGGGCCACGAACACCGGGGAGCTGTTTTTT.

V usage is TRBV10-3 and J usage is TRBJ1-4; TRBD1 is a possible D gene (5 bases). The V and J ends lost 10 bases and 8 bases respectively, with 8 bases between them. This CDR3 has 10 residues. The germline V gene encodes CDR1 ENHRY and CDR2 SYGVKD. CDR3 nucleotides: TGTGCCAGGGACCGGGAAAAACTGTTTTTT. As protein: CARDREKLFF.

A few counts support this clonotype. The genes are TRBV10-3 and TRBJ1-2; no clear D gene. The germline V gene has CDR1 ENHRY and CDR2 SYGVKD. The CDR3 is made up of 12 amino acids. Trimming took off 6 bases at V and 8 bases at J, with 13 bases between the two ends. The CDR3 region has the DNA TGTGCCATCAGCCGCTTAGGCGGAGGCTACACCTTC. The encoded protein is CAISRLGGGYTF.

This clonotype was picked up many times. V and J are TRBV7-2 and TRBJ2-3, with 12 bases that match TRBD1. Germline-derived CDR1 and CDR2 are SGHTA and FQGNSA. J gave up 4 bases and V 8 bases, and 4 bases lay outside the gene matches. This CDR3 contains 14 residues. The CDR3 sequence is CASGRDRGPDTQYF. The CDR3 DNA is TGTGCCAGCGGGAGGGACAGGGGGCCAGATACGCAGTATTTT.

The chain links TRBV20-1 to TRBJ1-5; tentative D call: TRBD1 (5 bases). V shed 1 base and J shed 0 bases, with 22 bases lying between them. This CDR3 contains 19 residues. Per germline, CDR1 DFQATT and CDR2 SNEGSKA (reference sequence). The CDR3 protein is CSARARTRGVLYSNQPQHF. The CDR3 coding sequence is TGCAGTGCTAGAGCACGAACACGAGGGGTTTTATATAGCAATCAGCCCCAGCATTTT.

This clonotype showed up just a few times. The junction departs from the called germline gene at one end, perhaps through a read error. The chain couples TRBV9 to TRBJ2-7, with TRBD1 matching 10 bases. The V gene's germline CDR1 is SGDLS and CDR2 YYNGEE. The CDR3 consists of 14 residues. CDR3 nucleotide sequence: TGTGCCAGCAGCGCCTGGGACAGGGGCCACGAGCGGTACTTC. It specifies CASSAWDRGHERYF.

Ten or more counts support this clonotype. The V and J genes are TRBV19 and TRBJ2-1, with TRBD2 as a possible D gene (7 bases). The CDR3 contains 14 residues. Germline V CDR1 and CDR2: LNHDA, SQIVND (reference sequence). V was clipped by 7 bases and J by 8 bases, with 18 bases between them. Here the CDR3 reads CASTPNRAGDEQFF. CDR3 sequence (DNA): TGTGCCAGTACCCCTAACAGGGCGGGAGATGAGCAGTTCTTC. The whole variable domain, filled in from reference TRBV19 and TRBJ2-1, reads DGGITQSPKYLFRKEGQNVTLSCEQNLNHDAMYWYRQDPGQGLRLIYYSQIVNDFQKGDIAEGYSVSREKKESFPLTVTSAQKNPTAFYLCASTPNRAGDEQFFGPGTRLTVL.

The chain uses TRBV9 and TRBJ2-3, with a possible D match to TRBD2 (6 bases). CDR1 and CDR2 (germline): SGDLS, YYNGEE. The CDR3 consists of 16 residues. V lost 7 bases, J lost 1 base, and 19 bases lay in between. Here the CDR3 reads CASAGGRGTGTDTQYF. The CDR3 coding sequence is TGTGCCAGCGCTGGCGGTCGCGGGACGGGCACAGATACGCAGTATTTT. Together with reference TRBV9 and TRBJ2-3, the CDR3 gives the full variable domain: DSGVTQTPKHLITATGQRVTLRCSPRSGDLSVYWYQQSLDQGLQFLIQYYNGEERAKGNILERFSAQQFPDLHSELNLSSLELGDSALYFCASAGGRGTGTDTQYFGPGTRLTVL.

The table lists this clonotype with many counts. The rearrangement joins TRBV6-2 or TRBV6-3 to TRBJ1-6; D not resolved. This CDR3 is built from 13 residues. Germline CDR1 and CDR2: MNHEY and SVGEGT. V lost 5 bases to trimming and J lost 8 bases, with 10 bases between them. The CDR3 DNA reads as TGTGCCAGCAGTAAGGCCCGGGATTCACCCCTCCACTTT. Translated, it gives CASSKARDSPLHF.

The gene calls are TRBV2 and TRBJ1-3, with D hard to call. CDR1 is SNHLY and CDR2 is FYNNEI in the germline V gene. The ends were cut back, 0 bases at V and 0 bases at J, with 18 bases in the middle. This CDR3 is 19 amino acids long. The CDR3 DNA reads TGTGCCAGCAGTGAAGCGCTTTGGGGTAGCAGCAGCTCTGGAAACACCATATATTTT. Protein product: CASSEALWGSSSSGNTIYF.

Remarks on this clonotype: The junction does not match germline at one end; this may be a read error. The chain links TRBV14 to TRBJ2-7, with 7 bases aligning to TRBD2. CDR3 size: 16 residues. Germline V gene sequence: CDR1 SGHDN, CDR2 FVKESK. The CDR3 spells CASSQDGLVPHHDQYF. CDR3 coding DNA: TGTGCCAGCAGCCAAGACGGACTAGTCCCACACCACGATCAGTACTTC.

This chain connects TRBV29-1 to TRBJ1-4; D uncertain. V was shortened by 7 bases and J by 6 bases, with 12 bases between the two germline ends. Germline CDR1 and CDR2: SQVTM and ANQGSEA. The CDR3 consists of 12 residues. The CDR3 loop is CSGWTKDEKLFF. CDR3 DNA: TGCAGCGGATGGACTAAGGATGAAAAACTGTTTTTT.

In its sample, this clonotype was seen many times. The chain employs TRBV30 and TRBJ2-2; 14 bases are a match to TRBD2. The germline CDR1 and CDR2 sequences are GTSNPN and SVGIG (reference sequence). This CDR3 has 19 amino acids. Trimming at V came to 4 bases and at J to 5 bases, leaving 15 bases not matched to a gene. CDR3 sequence reads: CAWKKFGTSGRVGTGELFF. The CDR3 coding sequence is TGTGCCTGGAAAAAATTTGGGACTAGCGGGAGAGTTGGAACCGGGGAGCTGTTTTTT.

The rearrangement joins TRBV30 to TRBJ2-1; D might be TRBD1 or TRBD2, each matching 6 bases. Germline lookup yields CDR1 GTSNPN and CDR2 SVGIG (reference sequence). V lost 3 bases to trimming and J lost 9 bases, with 24 bases between them. The CDR3 spans 16 residues. CDR3 sequence (DNA): TGTGCCTGGAGCCTCAGGGGAGGTAGCAGGAGGGTTGAGCAGTTCTTC. It specifies CAWSLRGGSRRVEQFF.

The J gene is TRBJ1-2, the V gene TRBV18, with 11 bases fitting TRBD1. Germline CDR1 is KGHSH and CDR2 is LQKENI. V gave up 3 bases and J gave up 6 bases; unmatched junction bases: 6. The CDR3 has 15 amino acids. CDR3 DNA: TGTGCCAGCTCACCCTGGACAGGGGGCGGAGATGGCTACACCTTC. This gives the protein CASSPWTGGGDGYTF.

This clonotype came up many times. The genes are TRBV11-2 and TRBJ2-1; D might be TRBD2 (5 bases). The germline V and J ends were trimmed by 5 bases and 10 bases, with 12 bases remaining between them. From germline, CDR1 is SGHAT and CDR2 FQNNGV. The CDR3 is made up of 12 amino acids. The CDR3 DNA reads TGTGCCAGCAGCCTACGGGATTGGGAGCAGTTCTTC. The encoded protein is CASSLRDWEQFF.

This clonotype was detected many times. This rearrangement joins TRBV6-2 or TRBV6-3 to TRBJ1-2; D gene unclear. The CDR3 totals 15 residues. The germline V gene encodes CDR1 MNHEY and CDR2 SVGEGT. V lost 7 bases, J lost 5 bases, and 20 bases lay in between. For the CDR3, the DNA is TGTGCCAGCACCCTGCTCTTGTCTCCGCTGTATGGCTACACCTTC. Translation: CASTLLLSPLYGYTF.

This clonotype was picked up many times. This rearrangement joins TRBV11-2 to TRBJ2-1; D remains unclear. V was trimmed by 1 base and J by 1 base, leaving 11 bases between them. This CDR3 spans 16 amino acids. From germline, CDR1 is SGHAT and CDR2 FQNNGV. The chain's CDR3 is CASSLGVGPSYNEQFF. CDR3 coding DNA: TGTGCCAGCAGCTTAGGTGTCGGGCCATCCTACAATGAGCAGTTCTTC.

This clonotype has more than one count but fewer than ten. This CDR3 is CASNLAGVWSDTQYF. The CDR3 bases are TGTGCCAGCAACCTAGCGGGAGTCTGGTCAGATACGCAGTATTTT. This rearrangement joins TRBV12-3 or TRBV12-4 to TRBJ2-3; 10 nucleotides match TRBD2. V gave up 7 bases and J gave up 4 bases; unmatched junction bases: 8. The CDR3 has 15 amino acids.

V usage is TRBV4-1 and J usage is TRBJ2-7; TRBD2 might be the D (5 bases). The CDR3 has 16 residues. The germline V gene has CDR1 MGHRA and CDR2 YSYEKL. Trimming removed 0 bases at V and 5 bases at J, with 17 bases between. The CDR3 region is CASSQDWETYNDEQYF. The CDR3, as DNA: TGCGCCAGCAGCCAAGATTGGGAGACCTATAACGACGAGCAGTACTTC.

This clonotype appeared a few times. The gene calls are TRBV4-1 and TRBJ1-5; no clear D. This CDR3 spans 12 amino acids. From germline, CDR1 is MGHRA and CDR2 YSYEKL. With 4 bases removed from V and 9 bases from J, the gap between germline ends came to 10 bases. The CDR3 DNA reads TGCGCCAGCAGCCCCCCGTGGGGGCCCCAGCATTTT. Its protein product is CASSPPWGPQHF.